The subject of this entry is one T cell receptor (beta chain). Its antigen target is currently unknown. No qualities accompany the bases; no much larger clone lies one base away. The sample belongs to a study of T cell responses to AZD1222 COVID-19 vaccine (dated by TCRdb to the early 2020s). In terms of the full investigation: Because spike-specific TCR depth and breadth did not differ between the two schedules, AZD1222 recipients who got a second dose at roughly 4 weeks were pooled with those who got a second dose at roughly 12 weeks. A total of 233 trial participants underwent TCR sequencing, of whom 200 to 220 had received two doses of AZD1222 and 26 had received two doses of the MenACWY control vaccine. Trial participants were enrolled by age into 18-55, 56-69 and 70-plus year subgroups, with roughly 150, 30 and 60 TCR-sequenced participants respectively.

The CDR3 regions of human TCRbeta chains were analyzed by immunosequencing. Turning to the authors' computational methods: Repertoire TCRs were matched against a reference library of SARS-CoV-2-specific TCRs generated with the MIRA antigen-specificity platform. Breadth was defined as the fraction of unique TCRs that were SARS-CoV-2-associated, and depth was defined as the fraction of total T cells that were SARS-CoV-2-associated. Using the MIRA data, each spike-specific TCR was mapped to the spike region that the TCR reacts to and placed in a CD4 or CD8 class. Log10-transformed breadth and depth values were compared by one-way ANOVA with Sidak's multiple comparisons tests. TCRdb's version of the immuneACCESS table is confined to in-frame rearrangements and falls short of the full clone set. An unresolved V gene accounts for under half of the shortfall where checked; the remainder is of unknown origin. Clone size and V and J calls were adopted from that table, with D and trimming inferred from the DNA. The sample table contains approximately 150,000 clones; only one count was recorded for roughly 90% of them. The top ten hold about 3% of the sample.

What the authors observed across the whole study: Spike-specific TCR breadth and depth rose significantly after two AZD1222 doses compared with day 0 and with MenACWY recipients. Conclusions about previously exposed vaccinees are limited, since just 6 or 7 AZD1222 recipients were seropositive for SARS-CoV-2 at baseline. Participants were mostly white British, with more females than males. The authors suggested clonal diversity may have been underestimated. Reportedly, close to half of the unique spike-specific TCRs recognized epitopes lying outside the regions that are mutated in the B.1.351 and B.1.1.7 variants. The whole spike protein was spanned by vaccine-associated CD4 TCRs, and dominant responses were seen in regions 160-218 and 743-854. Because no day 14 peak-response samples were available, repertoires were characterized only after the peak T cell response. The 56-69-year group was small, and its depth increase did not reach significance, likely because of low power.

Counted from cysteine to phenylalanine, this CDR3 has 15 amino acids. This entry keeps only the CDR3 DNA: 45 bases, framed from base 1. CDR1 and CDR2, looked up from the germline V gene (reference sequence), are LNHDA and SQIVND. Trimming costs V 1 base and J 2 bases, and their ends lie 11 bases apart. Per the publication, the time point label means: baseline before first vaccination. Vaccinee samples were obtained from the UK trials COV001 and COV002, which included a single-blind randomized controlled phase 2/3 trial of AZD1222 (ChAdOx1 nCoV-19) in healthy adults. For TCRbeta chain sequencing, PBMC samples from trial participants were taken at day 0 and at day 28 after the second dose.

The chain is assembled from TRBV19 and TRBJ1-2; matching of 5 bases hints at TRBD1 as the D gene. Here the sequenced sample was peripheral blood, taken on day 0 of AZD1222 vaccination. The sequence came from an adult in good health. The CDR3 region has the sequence CASSIALGLNYGYTF. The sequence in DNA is TGTGCCAGTAGTATAGCTCTGGGGCTAAACTATGGCTACACCTTC.